This TCR beta chain was recorded in a study of graft-versus-host responses after intestinal transplantation (dated by TCRdb to about 2021). Study-wide context: The transplants that recipients received were multivisceral, liver-intestinal, or isolated intestinal. Every recipient was given anti-thymocyte globulin induction, then maintenance tacrolimus and steroids for approximately 3 years. Graft-versus-host and host-versus-graft alloreactive T cell clones were tracked in the graft, circulation and bone marrow after intestinal transplantation using bulk TCR-beta CDR3 sequencing. To identify alloreactive clones, pre-transplant mixed lymphocyte reaction products were sequenced and compared with unstimulated pre-transplant donor and recipient T cells. The cohort enrolled 24 intestinal transplant recipients, one of whom was a retransplant, and a few patients without pretransplant specimens were excluded. A peak of at least 4% donor T cells among recipient peripheral blood mononuclear cells was the definition used for donor T cell macrochimerism. Instead of going to the commercial service, samples from a few later patients were sequenced in-house on an Illumina MiSeq and processed with MiXCR. Summary of the overall study and its limitations: Peak levels of circulating GvH clones were associated with declines in HvG clones early after transplant. High GvH to HvG T cell clonal ratios were observed in the allografts of patients with donor T cell macrochimerism. The relatively low number and heterogeneity of intestinal transplant patients limited the conclusions. GvH clones were found in recipient bone marrow, and some of the GvH clones appeared earlier in ileal mucosa or blood, which is consistent with an intestinal mucosal origin.

The germline V and J ends show losses of 6 bases and 9 bases respectively, and no gene match explains 9 bases of the junction. Including cysteine and phenylalanine, the CDR3 has 14 amino acids. The entry retains the CDR3 DNA only, 42 bases that are in frame from base 1. Reading the germline V gene gives CDR1 SQVTM and CDR2 ANQGSEA. Preparation of the library involved the immunoSEQ multiplex PCR assay. Adaptive Biotechnologies carried out high-throughput TCR-beta CDR3 sequencing of genomic DNA for most patients. The published analysis was carried out like this. Adaptive's ImmunoSEQ software supplied the TCR sequencing data for approximately 18 patients, while MiXCR and VDJtools were used to process three other patients. CDR3 nucleotide sequences shared between donor and recipient were removed because their origin could not be assigned. To be classed as alloreactive, a clone needed at least 2-fold expansion over unstimulated cells and a minimum CFSE-low frequency of 0.002% (template counts) or 0.001% (read counts). Mappable clones were those detected in sequenced pre-transplant spleen, lymph node, or MLR CFSE-low populations of the donor or recipient. Cumulative frequency of alloreactive clones was calculated as a percentage of all sequences weighted by copy number. As stored in TCRdb, this immuneACCESS dataset retains in-frame rearrangements with V and J assigned. A fraction of the clones does not appear; measured against another copy, unresolved V genes explain less than half of the discrepancy, and the remainder lacks a known reason. The V and J calls and clone size come from that table; D and trimming were worked out from the DNA. The sample table lists approximately 24,000 clones, around 94% of them with a count of one. Together, the top ten hold roughly 0.89% of the sample.

Blood samples were collected up to 4 times in the first month after transplant and then at least monthly when available. Concerning this clone: The clone's antigen remains unknown. There are no base qualities to consult, and no much larger clone falls within one base.

The clonotype was recovered from a human patient who received an intestinal transplant, so some T cells may come from the graft donor. The rearranged chain carries TRBV29-1 and TRBJ2-1; TRBD2 lines up with 12 middle nucleotides. Sequenced material: PBMCs, taken just over 29 days after intestinal transplant. The CDR3 reads as follows: CSVVGLAGMSEQFF. The DNA sequence follows: TGCAGCGTGGTAGGACTAGCGGGAATGAGTGAGCAGTTCTTC.